Included here is one T cell receptor beta chain sequence, with context. This entry belongs to a study of T cell responses to AZD1222 COVID-19 vaccine. The protocol was immunoSEQ multiplex PCR, while the TCRdb copy is restricted to in-frame clones and leaves out a portion. The sample holds 85,000 to 90,000 clones, 88% seen once. The sample here was peripheral blood, taken on day 0 of AZD1222 vaccination. The receptor was isolated from an adult in good health.

The CDR3 spells CASSQTGTGGDYGYTF. DNA for the CDR3: TGTGCCAGCAGCCAAACCGGGACAGGGGGCGACTATGGCTACACCTTC. This chain joins TRBV3-1 (or the pseudogene TRBV3-2) and TRBJ1-2, with TRBD1 matching 12 bases. Germline values: CDR1 LGHDT, CDR2 YNNKEL (reference sequence). V was pared by 2 bases and J by 3 bases, with 4 bases of the junction left unmatched. This CDR3 spans 16 amino acids.